Sequencing of this T cell receptor beta chain was carried out in a study of blood T cell repertoires in COVID-19. Study as a whole: Donors in the United States, Italy and Spain gave samples during acute or convalescent COVID-19. In each case, the material was cDNA or gDNA derived from T cells, B-cell-depleted T cells, or PBMCs.

As originally analysed: For nucleated cells, counts were estimated from reference gene primer amplification. Clones were read by immunoSEQ multiplex PCR, and TCRdb kept only the in-frame ones, dropping some. D and trimming come from the DNA, and the V and J calls and clone size come from that table. The data contain tens of thousands of clones, about 88% of them seen just once; the ten biggest clones take up around 5%. The CDR3 contains 12 residues. Trimming removed 10 bases at V and 9 bases at J, with 13 bases between. This receptor was obtained from a woman older than 75 with active COVID-19. The sequenced sample was peripheral blood. The chain combines TRBV12-3 or TRBV12-4 with TRBJ1-6; D uncertain. The CDR3 region is CATSRRGSPLHF. Here the CDR3 DNA reads TGTGCCACCTCCCGGAGAGGTTCACCCCTCCACTTT.